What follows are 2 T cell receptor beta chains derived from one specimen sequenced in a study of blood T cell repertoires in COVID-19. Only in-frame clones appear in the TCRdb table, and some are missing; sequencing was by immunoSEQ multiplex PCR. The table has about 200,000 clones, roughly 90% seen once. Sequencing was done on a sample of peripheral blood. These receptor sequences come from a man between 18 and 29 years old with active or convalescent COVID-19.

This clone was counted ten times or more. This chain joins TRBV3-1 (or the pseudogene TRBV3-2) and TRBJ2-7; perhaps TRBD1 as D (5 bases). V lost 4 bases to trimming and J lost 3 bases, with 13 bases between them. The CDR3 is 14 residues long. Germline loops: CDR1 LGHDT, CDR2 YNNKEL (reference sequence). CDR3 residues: CASSRSWGNYEQYF. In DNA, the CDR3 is TGTGCCAGCAGCCGCTCATGGGGCAACTACGAGCAGTACTTC.

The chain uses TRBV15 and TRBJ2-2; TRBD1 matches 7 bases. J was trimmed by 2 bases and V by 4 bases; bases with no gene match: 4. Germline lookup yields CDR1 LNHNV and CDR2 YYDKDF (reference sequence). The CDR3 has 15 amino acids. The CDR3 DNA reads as TGTGCCACCAGCAATGGACAGGAAAACACCGGGGAGCTGTTTTTT. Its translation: CATSNGQENTGELFF.